The subject of this entry is one T cell receptor beta chain. The data originate from a study of blood T cell repertoires in COVID-19. There are 17 residues in the CDR3. V was cut by 4 bases and J by 2 bases, with 21 bases left in between. The germline CDR1 and CDR2 sequences are SGHRS and YFSETQ. Profiled with immunoSEQ multiplex PCR; TCRdb holds only in-frame clones, not every one. The table includes 250,000 to 350,000 clones, about nine tenths detected once. This rearrangement joins TRBV5-1 to TRBJ1-1; D gene ambiguous. Sequencing used PBMCs or T cells enriched from blood (not recorded which). This sequence originates from a woman younger than 35 who had recovered from COVID-19. CDR3 coding DNA: TGCGCCAGCAGCACCGACCTTACGGGGTCCTCTAACACTGAAGCTTTCTTT. Its translation: CASSTDLTGSSNTEAFF.